This paragraph reports one T cell receptor beta chain. Per the original data handling: Amplification from reference gene primers served as the basis for estimated nucleated cell counts. The protocol was immunoSEQ multiplex PCR, while the TCRdb copy is restricted to in-frame clones and leaves out a portion. V and J calls and clone size are as listed in that table; D and trimming were resolved from the DNA. This table has over 200,000 clones, 85% to 90% appearing once. The data originate from a study of blood T cell repertoires in COVID-19. As for the study in general: Specimens from acute and convalescent COVID-19 originated in the United States, Italy and Spain. In each case, the material was cDNA or gDNA derived from T cells, B-cell-depleted T cells, or PBMCs.

V was pared by 4 bases and J by 0 bases, with 10 bases between. The CDR3 sequence is 14 residues long. Germline V gives CDR1 SEHNR, CDR2 FQNEAQ (reference sequence). The source material was peripheral blood. This TCR was recovered from a woman in her thirties or forties who had recovered from COVID-19. The chain links TRBV7-9 to TRBJ2-7; possibly TRBD1 for D (5 bases). The chain's CDR3 is CASSSDTVSYEQYF. CDR3 coding DNA: TGTGCCAGCAGCTCGGACACCGTCTCCTACGAGCAGTACTTC.